A selection of T cell receptor beta chains follows, all from one sample in a study of Ad26.COV2.S vaccination and SARS-CoV-2 variants. Data came from immunoSEQ multiplex PCR; TCRdb stores just in-frame clones and leaves some out. The sample gives 300,000 to 350,000 clones, 86% of which show up once; 1.5% to 2.5% is in the top ten. The specimen was peripheral blood, collected in a trial of Ad26.COV2.S vaccine versus placebo. All receptors come from a person between 18 and 59 years old who received the Ad26.COV2.S COVID-19 vaccine or a placebo. CDR3s include the opening cysteine and the closing phenylalanine or tryptophan. The order of the fields is J gene, V gene, clone size, D gene, CDR3 DNA, CDR3 protein. A D gene is named only where the DNA matches it firmly. Clone size is not always given. Where it is, it says once, few, many or a class for expanded clones.

J: TRBJ1-2
V: TRBV6-2/TRBV6-3
size: -
D: -
DNA: TGTGCCAGCAGTTCCCCGGGACGCTCGAGACACACCTTC
CDR3: CASSSPGRSRHTF

J: TRBJ1-1
V: TRBV12-3/TRBV12-4
size: few
D: -
DNA: TGTGCCAGCAGTTTGTGGCAGGCAGAAAGAGCTTTCTTT
CDR3: CASSLWQAERAFF

J: TRBJ2-5
V: TRBV10-2
size: -
D: -
DNA: TGCGCCAGCAGACTCCAAGGGCTGTACCAAGAGACCCAGTACTTC
CDR3: CASRLQGLYQETQYF

J: TRBJ2-3
V: TRBV6-2/TRBV6-3
size: -
D: -
DNA: TGTGCCAGCAGCAGACGGGCGGGCTCTAGCACAGATACGCAGTATTTT
CDR3: CASSRRAGSSTDTQYF

J: TRBJ2-3
V: TRBV4-1
size: -
D: -
DNA: TGCGCCAGCAGCCCCCGTGATACAGATACGCAGTATTTT
CDR3: CASSPRDTDTQYF

J: TRBJ2-7
V: TRBV30
size: -
D: TRBD1
DNA: TGTGCCTGGAATGGGAGGACAGGGGGATTTGTGTACGAGCAGTACTTC
CDR3: CAWNGRTGGFVYEQYF

J: TRBJ2-5
V: TRBV7-9
size: -
D: -
DNA: TGTGCCAGCAGCCCGACTAGGCCGCGAGAGACCCAGTACTTC
CDR3: CASSPTRPRETQYF

J: TRBJ2-7
V: TRBV5-8
size: many
D: -
DNA: TGTGCCAGCAGGTCTCGCAGGGGGGCCTACGAGCAGTACTTC
CDR3: CASRSRRGAYEQYF

J: TRBJ1-2
V: TRBV5-1
size: -
D: -
DNA: TGCGCCAGCAGCGCGGACAGTGGCTATGGCTACACCTTC
CDR3: CASSADSGYGYTF

J: TRBJ2-1
V: TRBV19
size: -
D: TRBD1
DNA: TGTGCCAGTAGTATGGAAGGACAGGGCTCCCATGAGCAGTTCTTC
CDR3: CASSMEGQGSHEQFF

J: TRBJ1-3
V: TRBV7-9
size: -
D: -
DNA: TGTGCCAGCAGCTCCCCCGACAGGAGCTCTGGAAACACCATATATTTT
CDR3: CASSSPDRSSGNTIYF

J: TRBJ2-7
V: TRBV29-1
size: -
D: -
DNA: TGCAGCGTTGATAGAGGTTACGGGGTCGAGCAGTACTTC
CDR3: CSVDRGYGVEQYF

J: TRBJ2-7
V: TRBV5-5
size: -
D: -
DNA: TGTGCCAGCAGCTTGGAAGGCAGCACCTCCTACGAGCAGTACTTC
CDR3: CASSLEGSTSYEQYF

J: TRBJ2-5
V: TRBV7-2
size: -
D: TRBD2
DNA: TGTGCCAGCAGCCTATGGGGACTAGCGGCCGAGACCCAGTACTTC
CDR3: CASSLWGLAAETQYF

J: TRBJ2-3
V: TRBV5-1
size: -
D: -
DNA: TGCGCCAGCAGCCTCCAGGCACAGCGCACAGATACGCAGTATTTT
CDR3: CASSLQAQRTDTQYF